One and the same sample provided the 27 T cell receptor beta chains below, sequenced in a study of blood T cell repertoires in COVID-19. Data came from immunoSEQ multiplex PCR; TCRdb stores just in-frame clones and leaves some out. The table includes about 150,000 clones, around 74% detected once. Sequencing was done on a sample of peripheral blood. Receptors originate from a woman at least 80 years old with acute or convalescent COVID-19.

This clone was counted only a few times. The chain is built from TRBV7-2 and TRBJ1-6, with no clear D. V lost 1 base to trimming and J lost 9 bases, with 16 bases between them. Germline values: CDR1 SGHTA, CDR2 FQGNSA. The length of the CDR3 is 16 residues. CDR3 bases: TGTGCCAGCAGCTTAGGTCGGAGGAATTCAGGTTCACCCCTCCACTTT. Protein: CASSLGRRNSGSPLHF.

In this sample, this clone turned up a few times. The V gene is TRBV30, the J gene TRBJ1-1, with D possibly matching TRBD1 (5 bases). The CDR3 is 14 amino acids. Deletions cut 2 bases from V and 2 bases from J, with 12 bases between. CDR1 GTSNPN and CDR2 SVGIG come from the germline V gene (reference sequence). CDR3 nucleotide sequence: TGTGCCTGGAGTCCAATTGGGACTAACACTGAAGCTTTCTTT. It encodes CAWSPIGTNTEAFF.

The table lists this clone with a count of one. The gene calls are TRBV21-1 and TRBJ1-2; the table's D call TRBD1 went unverified against the DNA. TRBV21-1 is given as a pseudogene. The CDR3 is 14 residues long. CDR3 bases: TGTGCCAGCAGCGGCCGGGACAGGCGGTATGGCTACACCTTC. This translates into CASSGRDRRYGYTF.

The J gene is TRBJ2-5, the V gene TRBV5-1; 7 bases agree with TRBD1. In germline, CDR1 is SGHRS, CDR2 YFSETQ. V was pared by 4 bases and J by 1 base, with 4 bases of the junction left unmatched. This CDR3 comprises 14 residues. CDR3 loop: CASSRRQGQETQYF. In DNA form, the CDR3 reads TGCGCCAGCAGCCGGAGACAGGGCCAAGAGACCCAGTACTTC.

The chain has TRBV4-1 and TRBJ1-4; D is perhaps TRBD1 (5 bases). In germline, CDR1 is MGHRA, CDR2 YSYEKL. Trimming stripped 0 bases from V and 7 bases from J, with 15 bases between. CDR3 length: 16 residues. The CDR3 sequence: CASSQDFQGLTEKLFF. CDR3 DNA: TGCGCCAGCAGCCAAGATTTTCAGGGTTTGACTGAAAAACTGTTTTTT.

This sequence joins TRBV29-1 and TRBJ1-1, with 8 bases identical to TRBD1. The germline gives CDR1 SQVTM, CDR2 ANQGSEA. The CDR3 has 15 amino acids. J gave up 2 bases and V 4 bases, and 9 bases lay outside the gene matches. This CDR3 reads CSVGGVAGGNTEAFF. CDR3 DNA: TGCAGCGTTGGAGGGGTCGCAGGGGGCAACACTGAAGCTTTCTTT.

The chain joins TRBV5-6 to TRBJ1-1, with TRBD1 matching 8 bases. CDR3 length: 15 residues. V lost 4 bases to trimming and J lost 3 bases; unmatched junction nucleotides: 8. Germline V gives CDR1 SGHDT, CDR2 YYEEEE. The CDR3 is CASSPRDRGDTEAFF. CDR3 nucleotides: TGTGCCAGCAGCCCCCGCGACAGGGGTGACACTGAAGCTTTCTTT.

The gene calls are TRBV2 and TRBJ2-5; TRBD1 might be the D (6 bases). This CDR3 has 14 amino acids. From germline, CDR1 is SNHLY and CDR2 FYNNEI. Trimming pared 6 bases from V and 3 bases from J, leaving 14 bases between. CDR3 nucleotides: TGTGCCAGCAGGGGGGCTGGACAGAAAGAGACCCAGTACTTC. It codes for CASRGAGQKETQYF.

This clone turned up a few times. This sequence joins TRBV14 and TRBJ2-5; D uncertain. The CDR3 is 14 residues long. Germline assignment: CDR1 SGHDN and CDR2 FVKESK. The ends were cut back, 4 bases at V and 0 bases at J, with 9 bases in the middle. CDR3 protein: CASSLNRNQETQYF. In DNA form, the CDR3 reads TGTGCCAGCAGCCTTAACAGAAACCAAGAGACCCAGTACTTC.

The chain carries TRBV27 and TRBJ2-1; D is perhaps TRBD2 (6 bases). Germline V lookup: CDR1 MNHEY, CDR2 SMNVEV (reference sequence). This CDR3 spans 17 amino acids. V was clipped by 3 bases and J by 5 bases, with 20 bases between them. As DNA, the CDR3 is TGTGCCAGCAGTTTTTATAGCCGACTAGTGGGGAACAATGAGCAGTTCTTC. Translating gives CASSFYSRLVGNNEQFF.

V and J are TRBV6-1 and TRBJ1-2; 11 nucleotides agree with TRBD1. The CDR3 loop spans 16 amino acids. Germline V gives CDR1 MNHNS, CDR2 SASEGT. Germline trimming cut 1 base from V and 4 bases from J; bases unmatched to any gene: 5. The CDR3 DNA is TGTGCCAGCAGTGAAGGGACAGGGGGCGCTGGCTATGGCTACACCTTC. This codes for CASSEGTGGAGYGYTF.

V gene TRBV7-2 combines with J gene TRBJ2-3; 8 bases are a match to TRBD2. Germline V gives CDR1 SGHTA, CDR2 FQGNSA. The V segment lost 5 bases and the J segment 2 bases; nucleotides outside the gene matches: 15. The CDR3 length is 18 residues. The CDR3 bases are TGTGCCAGCAGCCATGGAAGAGTTAGCGGGGCCACCACAGATACGCAGTATTTT. It encodes CASSHGRVSGATTDTQYF.

This chain connects TRBV7-3 to TRBJ1-6, with TRBD1 matching over 8 bases. V lost 5 bases, J lost 7 bases, and 4 bases stayed unmatched. Germline V gene lookup returns CDR1 SGHTA and CDR2 FQGTGA. The CDR3 loop spans 14 amino acids. The CDR3 sequence: CASSVGQGNSPLHF. In DNA, the CDR3 is TGTGCCAGCAGCGTAGGACAGGGAAATTCACCCCTCCACTTT.

This clone was observed a handful of times. The chain combines TRBV6-6 with TRBJ1-5; D is ambiguous. V shed 0 bases and J shed 1 base, with 4 bases lying between them. The CDR3 spans 14 residues. Germline V gene data show CDR1 as MNHNY and CDR2 as SVGAGI (reference sequence). The CDR3 protein is CASSYSSSNQPQHF. The CDR3 DNA reads as TGTGCCAGCAGTTACTCGAGCAGCAATCAGCCCCAGCATTTT.

Here the CDR3 reads CASSQGQAAYYEQYF. The DNA of the CDR3 is TGTGCCAGCAGCCAGGGACAGGCGGCTTATTACGAGCAGTACTTC. The gene calls are TRBV3-1 (or the pseudogene TRBV3-2) and TRBJ2-7, with TRBD1 matching over 8 bases. This CDR3 has 15 amino acids. J lost 4 bases, V lost 3 bases, and 8 bases had no gene match. Germline CDR1 reads LGHDT; CDR2 reads YNNKEL (reference sequence).

V is TRBV11-3 and J is TRBJ2-3, with 11 bases identical to TRBD2. Unmatched junction bases numbered 6, after V lost 4 bases and J lost 0 bases. The germline gives CDR1 SGHNT, CDR2 YENEEA. The CDR3 length is 17 residues. Written as DNA, the CDR3 is TGTGCCAGCAGCTCCGGACTAGCGGGTCTTAGCACAGATACGCAGTATTTT. This gives the protein CASSSGLAGLSTDTQYF. Combining the CDR3 with reference TRBV11-3 and TRBJ2-3 gives the whole variable domain EAGVVQSPRYKIIEKKQPVAFWCNPISGHNTLYWYLQNLGQGPELLIRYENEEAVDDSQLPKDRFSAERLKGVDSTLKIQPAELGDSAVYLCASSSGLAGLSTDTQYFGPGTRLTVL.

The CDR3 nucleotides are TGTGCCAGCAGCTCTCAGGACAGGGTTGGGTATGGCTACACCTTC. Protein product: CASSSQDRVGYGYTF. The rearrangement uses TRBV13 and TRBJ1-2; 8 bases map to TRBD1. The CDR3 is 15 residues long. V lost 4 bases to trimming and J lost 5 bases; unmatched junction nucleotides: 9. The germline CDR1 and CDR2 sequences are PRHDT and FYEKMQ (reference sequence).

The gene calls are TRBV5-1 and TRBJ2-7; unclear D gene. CDR3 size: 13 residues. V lost 1 base and J 0 bases, leaving 5 bases between the germline ends. Germline CDR1 reads SGHRS; CDR2 reads YFSETQ. CDR3 sequence: CASSLMASYEQYF. The DNA of the CDR3 is TGCGCCAGCAGCTTGATGGCCTCCTACGAGCAGTACTTC.

V gene TRBV2 combines with J gene TRBJ1-5; 7 nucleotides line up with TRBD1. The CDR3 is 15 amino acids. Per germline, CDR1 SNHLY and CDR2 FYNNEI. V lost 5 bases to trimming and J lost 4 bases; unmatched junction nucleotides: 8. The CDR3 DNA is TGTGCCAGCAGTTTCGACACCAGGGGGAATCAGCCCCAGCATTTT. The encoded protein is CASSFDTRGNQPQHF.

The genes are TRBV2 and TRBJ2-1; 9 bases are shared with TRBD1. Germline CDR1 SNHLY, CDR2 FYNNEI. The V segment lost 4 bases and the J segment 6 bases; nucleotides outside the gene matches: 7. The CDR3 is 15 amino acids. DNA of the CDR3: TGTGCCAGCAGTGCCACAGGGGGCGCTGGCAATGAGCAGTTCTTC. This translates into CASSATGGAGNEQFF.

This clone has at least ten counts. V usage is TRBV2 and J usage is TRBJ2-1; D not resolved. CDR1 SNHLY and CDR2 FYNNEI come from the germline V gene. Trimming pared 6 bases from V and 8 bases from J, leaving 11 bases between. This CDR3 is built from 12 residues. In nucleotides, the CDR3 is TGTGCCAGCAGACCAGACTCCGATGAGCAGTTCTTC. Translated: CASRPDSDEQFF.

The V gene is TRBV18, the J gene TRBJ1-1, with D possibly being TRBD1 (5 bases). The CDR3 is 14 residues long. Germline CDR1 reads KGHSH; CDR2 reads LQKENI. Trimming left V 3 bases short and J 5 bases short, with 13 bases between. CDR3 nucleotides: TGTGCCAGCTCACCCCTGACAGTTCTAACTGAAGCTTTCTTT. The encoded protein is CASSPLTVLTEAFF.

In this sample, this clone turned up a few times. The rearrangement uses TRBV12-3 or TRBV12-4 and TRBJ1-1; D is unclear. V dropped 6 bases and J dropped 0 bases, with 8 bases sitting between them. CDR3 size: 13 residues. The CDR3 DNA reads as TGTGCCAGCAGCCCGACATTGAACACTGAAGCTTTCTTT. Protein product: CASSPTLNTEAFF.

This clone appeared once. The rearrangement links TRBV19 to TRBJ1-5; D may be TRBD1 (6 bases). This CDR3 has 15 amino acids. V dropped 5 bases and J dropped 2 bases, with 13 bases sitting between them. The germline V gene encodes CDR1 LNHDA and CDR2 SQIVND (reference sequence). CDR3 sequence (DNA): TGTGCCAGTAGTCCAACAGGGATGGGCAATCAGCCCCAGCATTTT. Protein: CASSPTGMGNQPQHF.

This clone was seen more than once but under ten times. The chain combines TRBV6-5 with TRBJ2-7, with 9 bases aligning to TRBD1. Germline V gives CDR1 MNHEY, CDR2 SVGAGI. This CDR3 has 15 residues. Trimming removed 3 bases from V and 3 bases from J; junction bases left unmatched: 6. The CDR3 loop reads CASSYAGTGNYEQYF. CDR3 nucleotides: TGTGCCAGCAGTTATGCCGGGACAGGGAACTACGAGCAGTACTTC.

V is TRBV3-1 (or the pseudogene TRBV3-2) and J is TRBJ1-1; D not certain. CDR3 length: 18 amino acids. V was cut by 0 bases and J by 0 bases, with 17 bases left in between. Germline V gene sequence: CDR1 LGHDT, CDR2 YNNKEL (reference sequence). The CDR3, as DNA: TGTGCCAGCAGCCAAGATCCGGGCCGCGGGAGATTGAACACTGAAGCTTTCTTT. This codes for CASSQDPGRGRLNTEAFF.

The chain carries TRBV4-2 and TRBJ1-4; 8 bases fit TRBD1. J was trimmed by 4 bases and V by 1 base; bases with no gene match: 5. This CDR3 comprises 16 residues. The germline V gene has CDR1 LGHNA and CDR2 YNFKEQ. The CDR3 DNA reads as TGTGCCAGCAGCCAAGGGACAGGGAGGATTAATGAAAAACTGTTTTTT. This codes for CASSQGTGRINEKLFF.